This T cell receptor (beta chain) stems from a study of blood T cells in healthy people across ages. V was cut by 0 bases and J by 3 bases, with 10 bases left in between. This CDR3 contains 15 residues. Germline V lookup: CDR1 LGHNA, CDR2 YSLEER. Together with a sample-barcoded 5' primer, a J-beta primer mix was included in a second PCR lasting roughly 6 to 12 cycles. There were at least 2.5 million CDR3-containing paired-end reads obtained from each sample. TCRdb passed the 5' RACE reads through MiXCR, listing each CDR3 protein once. The data show around 1.1 million distinct CDR3 sequences, with around two fifths seen just once and 10% to 15% held by the top ten.

The chain joins TRBV4-3 to TRBJ2-3; D unresolved. Sequencing input: blood. The clonotype comes from a man between 18 and 35 years old in good health. The CDR3 loop reads CASSQDGWGTDTQYF. The CDR3 coding sequence is TGCGCCAGCAGCCAAGATGGGTGGGGAACAGATACGCAGTATTTT.